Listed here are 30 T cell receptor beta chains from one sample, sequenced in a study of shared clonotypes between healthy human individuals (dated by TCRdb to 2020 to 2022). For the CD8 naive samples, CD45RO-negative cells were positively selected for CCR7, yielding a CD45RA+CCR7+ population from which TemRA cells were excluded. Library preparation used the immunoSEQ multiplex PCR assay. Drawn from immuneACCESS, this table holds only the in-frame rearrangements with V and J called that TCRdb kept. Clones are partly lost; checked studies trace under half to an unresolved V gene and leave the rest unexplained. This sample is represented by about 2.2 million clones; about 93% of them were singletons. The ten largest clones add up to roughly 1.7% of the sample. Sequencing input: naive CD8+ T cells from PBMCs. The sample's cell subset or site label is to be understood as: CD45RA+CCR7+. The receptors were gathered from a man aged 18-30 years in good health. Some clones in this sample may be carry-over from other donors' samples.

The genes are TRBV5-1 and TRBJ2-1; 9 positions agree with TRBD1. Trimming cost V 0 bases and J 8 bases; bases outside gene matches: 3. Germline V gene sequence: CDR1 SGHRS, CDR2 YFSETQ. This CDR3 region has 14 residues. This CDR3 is CASSLAGQGYEQFF. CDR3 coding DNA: TGCGCCAGCAGCTTGGCCGGACAGGGGTATGAGCAGTTCTTC.

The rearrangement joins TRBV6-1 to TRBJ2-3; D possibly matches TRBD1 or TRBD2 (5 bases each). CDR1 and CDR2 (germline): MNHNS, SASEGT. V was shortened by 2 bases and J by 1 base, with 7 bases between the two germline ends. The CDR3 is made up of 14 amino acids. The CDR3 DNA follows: TGTGCCAGCAGTGAATTGGGGGGCACAGATACGCAGTATTTT. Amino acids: CASSELGGTDTQYF.

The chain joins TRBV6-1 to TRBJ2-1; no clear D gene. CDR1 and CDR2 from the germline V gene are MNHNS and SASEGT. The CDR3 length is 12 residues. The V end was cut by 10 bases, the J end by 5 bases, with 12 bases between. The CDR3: CATRMGNNEQFF. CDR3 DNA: TGTGCCACCAGAATGGGGAACAATGAGCAGTTCTTC.

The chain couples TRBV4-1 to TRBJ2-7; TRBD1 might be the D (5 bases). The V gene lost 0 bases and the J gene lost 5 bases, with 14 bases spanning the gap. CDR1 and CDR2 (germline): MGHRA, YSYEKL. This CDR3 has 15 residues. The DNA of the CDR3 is TGCGCCAGCAGCCAAGATCAGGGCAGGGTGGACGAGCAGTACTTC. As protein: CASSQDQGRVDEQYF.

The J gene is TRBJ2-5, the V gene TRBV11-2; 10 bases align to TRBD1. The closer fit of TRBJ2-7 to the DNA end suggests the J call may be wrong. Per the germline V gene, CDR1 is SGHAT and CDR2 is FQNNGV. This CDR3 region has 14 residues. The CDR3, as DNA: TGTGCCAGCAGCTTGGGACAGGGGCTCTACGAGCAGTACTTC. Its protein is CASSLGQGLYEQYF.

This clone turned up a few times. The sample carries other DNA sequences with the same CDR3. The CDR3 region is CASSVVDTEAFF. CDR3 DNA: TGTGCCAGCAGCGTAGTGGATACTGAAGCTTTCTTT. This rearrangement joins TRBV9 to TRBJ1-1; D is unclear. The CDR3 sequence is 12 residues long. Deletions cut 0 bases from V and 5 bases from J, with 5 bases between. CDR1 and CDR2 (germline): SGDLS, YYNGEE.

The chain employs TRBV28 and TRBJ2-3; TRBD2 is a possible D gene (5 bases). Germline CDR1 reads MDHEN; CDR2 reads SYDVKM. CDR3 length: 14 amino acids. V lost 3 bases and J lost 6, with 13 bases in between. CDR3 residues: CASSFQEVRDTQYF. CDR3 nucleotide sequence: TGTGCCAGCAGTTTCCAGGAGGTCCGCGATACGCAGTATTTT. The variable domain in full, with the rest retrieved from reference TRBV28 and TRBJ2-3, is DVKVTQSSRYLVKRTGEKVFLECVQDMDHENMFWYRQDPGLGLRLIYFSYDVKMKEKGDIPEGYSVSREKKERFSLILESASTNQTSMYLCASSFQEVRDTQYFGPGTRLTVL.

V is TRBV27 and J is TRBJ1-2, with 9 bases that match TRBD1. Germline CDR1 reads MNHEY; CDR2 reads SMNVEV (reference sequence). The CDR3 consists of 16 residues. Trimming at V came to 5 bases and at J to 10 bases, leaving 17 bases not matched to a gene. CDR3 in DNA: TGTGCCAGCAGTAGCACATCCGGGACAGGGCCCAGAGTCTACACCTTC. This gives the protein CASSSTSGTGPRVYTF.

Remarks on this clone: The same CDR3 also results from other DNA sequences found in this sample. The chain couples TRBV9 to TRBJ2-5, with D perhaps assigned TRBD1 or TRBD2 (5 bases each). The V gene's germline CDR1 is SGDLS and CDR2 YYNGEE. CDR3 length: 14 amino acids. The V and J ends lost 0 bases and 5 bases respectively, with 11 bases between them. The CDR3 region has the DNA TGTGCCAGCAGCGTAGGGGGCAGGAGGGAGACCCAGTACTTC. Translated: CASSVGGRRETQYF.

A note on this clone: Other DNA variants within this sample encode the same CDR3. The CDR3 is CASSLDGLNTEAFF. As DNA, the CDR3 is TGTGCCAGCAGCTTAGACGGTCTGAACACTGAAGCTTTCTTT. This chain links TRBV11-3 with TRBJ1-1; D is unresolved. Trimming removed 0 bases from V and 0 bases from J, with 5 bases in between. The CDR3 totals 14 residues. From germline, CDR1 is SGHNT and CDR2 YENEEA.

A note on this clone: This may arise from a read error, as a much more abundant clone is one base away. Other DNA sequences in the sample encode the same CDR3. CDR3 DNA sequence: TGCGCCAGCAGCTTCACTTCCCGACAGGGGGGAGTCTACGAGCAGTACTTC. This encodes CASSFTSRQGGVYEQYF. This sequence joins TRBV5-1 and TRBJ2-7, with 9 bases lining up with TRBD1. Germline-derived CDR1 and CDR2 are SGHRS and YFSETQ. This CDR3 comprises 17 residues. V trimming: 2 bases; J trimming: 3 bases; junction bases outside the gene matches: 12. The full variable domain, rest sourced from reference TRBV5-1 and TRBJ2-7, is KAGVTQTPRYLIKTRGQQVTLSCSPISGHRSVSWYQQTPGQGLQFLFEYFSETQRNKGNFPGRFSGRQFSNSRSEMNVSTLELGDSALYLCASSFTSRQGGVYEQYFGPGTRLTVT.

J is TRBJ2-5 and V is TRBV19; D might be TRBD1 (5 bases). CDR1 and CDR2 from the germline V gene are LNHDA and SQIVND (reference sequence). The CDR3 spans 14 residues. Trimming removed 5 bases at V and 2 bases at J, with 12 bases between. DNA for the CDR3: TGTGCCAGTAGTCTGCCCGACAGTCAAGAGACCCAGTACTTC. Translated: CASSLPDSQETQYF.

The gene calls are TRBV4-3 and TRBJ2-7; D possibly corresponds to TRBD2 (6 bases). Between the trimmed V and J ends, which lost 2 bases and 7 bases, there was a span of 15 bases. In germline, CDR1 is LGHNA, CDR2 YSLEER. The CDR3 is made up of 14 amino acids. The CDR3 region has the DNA TGCGCCAGCAGCCAATCCCGAGTGGGGGGTGAGCAGTACTTC. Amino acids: CASSQSRVGGEQYF.

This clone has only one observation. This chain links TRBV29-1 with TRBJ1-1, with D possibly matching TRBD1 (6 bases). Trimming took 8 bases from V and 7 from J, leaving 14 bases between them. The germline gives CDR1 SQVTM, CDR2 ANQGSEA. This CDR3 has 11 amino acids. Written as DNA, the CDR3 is TGCAGCAGGTTCCAGGGGCTTGAAGCTTTCTTT. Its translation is CSRFQGLEAFF.

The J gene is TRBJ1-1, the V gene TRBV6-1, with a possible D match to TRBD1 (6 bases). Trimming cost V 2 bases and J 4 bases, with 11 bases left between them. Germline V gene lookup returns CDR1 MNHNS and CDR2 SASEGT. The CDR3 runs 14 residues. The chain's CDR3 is CASSERTAITEAFF. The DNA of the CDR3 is TGTGCCAGCAGTGAAAGGACAGCTATCACTGAAGCTTTCTTT.

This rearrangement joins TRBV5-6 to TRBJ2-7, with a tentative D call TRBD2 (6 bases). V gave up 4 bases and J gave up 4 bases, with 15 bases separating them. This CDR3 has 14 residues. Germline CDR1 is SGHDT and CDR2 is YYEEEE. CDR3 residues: CASSPYGRRYEQYF. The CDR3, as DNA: TGTGCCAGCAGCCCCTACGGGAGACGATACGAGCAGTACTTC.

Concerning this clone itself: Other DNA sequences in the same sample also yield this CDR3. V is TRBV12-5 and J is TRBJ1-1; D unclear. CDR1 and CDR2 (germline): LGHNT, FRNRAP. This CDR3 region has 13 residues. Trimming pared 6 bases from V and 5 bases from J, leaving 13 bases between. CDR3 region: CASGLGRSTEAFF. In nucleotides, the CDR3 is TGTGCTAGTGGGCTCGGGCGTTCGACTGAAGCTTTCTTT.

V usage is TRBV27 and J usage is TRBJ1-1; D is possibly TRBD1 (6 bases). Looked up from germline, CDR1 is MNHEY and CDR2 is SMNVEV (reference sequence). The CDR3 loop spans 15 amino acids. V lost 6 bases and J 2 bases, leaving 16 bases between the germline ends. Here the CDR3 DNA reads TGTGCCAGCAGCTGGTATCGGGGGCGCAACACTGAAGCTTTCTTT. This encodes CASSWYRGRNTEAFF.

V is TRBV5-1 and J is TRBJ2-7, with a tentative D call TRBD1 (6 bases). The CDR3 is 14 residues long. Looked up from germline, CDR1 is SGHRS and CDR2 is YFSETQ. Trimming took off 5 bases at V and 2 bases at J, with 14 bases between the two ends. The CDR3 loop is CASSTGSGTYEQYF. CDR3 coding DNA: TGCGCCAGCAGTACAGGGTCAGGCACCTACGAGCAGTACTTC.

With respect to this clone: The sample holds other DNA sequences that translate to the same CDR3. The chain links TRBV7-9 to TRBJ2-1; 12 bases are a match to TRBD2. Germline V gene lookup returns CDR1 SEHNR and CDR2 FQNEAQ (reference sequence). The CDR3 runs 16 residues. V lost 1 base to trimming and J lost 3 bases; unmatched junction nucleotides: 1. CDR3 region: CASSLGGLAGYNEQFF. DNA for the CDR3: TGTGCCAGCAGCTTAGGGGGACTAGCGGGCTACAATGAGCAGTTCTTC.

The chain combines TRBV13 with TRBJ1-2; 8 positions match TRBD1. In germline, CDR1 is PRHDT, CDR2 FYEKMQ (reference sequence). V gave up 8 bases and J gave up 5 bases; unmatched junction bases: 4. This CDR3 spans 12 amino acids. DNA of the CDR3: TGTGCCAGCCTCGACAGGGGTTATGGCTACACCTTC. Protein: CASLDRGYGYTF.

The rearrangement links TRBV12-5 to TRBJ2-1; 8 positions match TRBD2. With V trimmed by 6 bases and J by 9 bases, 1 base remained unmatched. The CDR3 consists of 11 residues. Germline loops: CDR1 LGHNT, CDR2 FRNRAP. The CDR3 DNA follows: TGTGCTAGTGGCCTAGCGGGTGAGCAGTTCTTC. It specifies CASGLAGEQFF.

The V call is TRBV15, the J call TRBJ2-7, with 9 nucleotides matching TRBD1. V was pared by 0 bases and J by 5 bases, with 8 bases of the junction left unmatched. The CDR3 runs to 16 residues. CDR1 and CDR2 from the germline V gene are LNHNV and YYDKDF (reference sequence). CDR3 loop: CATSRDWRTGENEQYF. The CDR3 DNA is TGTGCCACCAGCAGAGATTGGCGGACAGGGGAAAACGAGCAGTACTTC.

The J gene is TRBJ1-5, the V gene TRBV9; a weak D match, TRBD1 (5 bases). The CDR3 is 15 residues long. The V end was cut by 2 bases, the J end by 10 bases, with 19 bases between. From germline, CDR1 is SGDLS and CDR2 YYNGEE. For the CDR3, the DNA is TGTGCCAGCAGCGTTTTCGGGGGGAGCGGGGGTCCCCAGCATTTT. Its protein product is CASSVFGGSGGPQHF.

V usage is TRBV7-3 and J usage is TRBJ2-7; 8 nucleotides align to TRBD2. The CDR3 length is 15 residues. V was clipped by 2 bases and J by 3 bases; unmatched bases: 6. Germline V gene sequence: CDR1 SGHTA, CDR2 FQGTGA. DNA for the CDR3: TGTGCCAGCAGCTTATCGGGAGGGCCCCTCTACGAGCAGTACTTC. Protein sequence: CASSLSGGPLYEQYF. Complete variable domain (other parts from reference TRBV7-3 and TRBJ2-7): GAGVSQTPSNKVTEKGKYVELRCDPISGHTALYWYRQSLGQGPEFLIYFQGTGAADDSGLPNDRFFAVRPEGSVSTLKIQRTERGDSAVYLCASSLSGGPLYEQYFGPGTRLTVT.

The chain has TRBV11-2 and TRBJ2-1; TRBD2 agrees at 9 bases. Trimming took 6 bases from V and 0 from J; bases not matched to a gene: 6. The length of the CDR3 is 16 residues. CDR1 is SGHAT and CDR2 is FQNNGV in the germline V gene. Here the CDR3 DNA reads TGTGCCAGCAGTAGAAGCGGGAGGAGCTCCTACAATGAGCAGTTCTTC. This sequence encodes CASSRSGRSSYNEQFF.

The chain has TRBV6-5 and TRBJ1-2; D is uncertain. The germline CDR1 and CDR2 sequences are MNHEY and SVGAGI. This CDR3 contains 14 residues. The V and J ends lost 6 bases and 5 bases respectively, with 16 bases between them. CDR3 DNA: TGTGCCAGCAGGAGGACGGAGCTATTTTATGGCTACACCTTC. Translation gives CASRRTELFYGYTF.

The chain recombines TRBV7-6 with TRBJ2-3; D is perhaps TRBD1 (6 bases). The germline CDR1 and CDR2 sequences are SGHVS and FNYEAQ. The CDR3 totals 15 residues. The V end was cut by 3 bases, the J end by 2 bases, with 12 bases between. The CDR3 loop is CASSFRTALTDTQYF. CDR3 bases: TGTGCCAGCAGCTTCCGGACAGCCCTCACAGATACGCAGTATTTT.

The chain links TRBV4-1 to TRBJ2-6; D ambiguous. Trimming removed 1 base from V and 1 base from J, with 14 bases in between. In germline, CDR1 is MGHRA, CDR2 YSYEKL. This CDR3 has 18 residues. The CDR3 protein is CASSQGDPLGSGANVLTF. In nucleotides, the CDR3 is TGCGCCAGCAGCCAAGGAGATCCTTTGGGGTCTGGGGCCAACGTCCTGACTTTC.

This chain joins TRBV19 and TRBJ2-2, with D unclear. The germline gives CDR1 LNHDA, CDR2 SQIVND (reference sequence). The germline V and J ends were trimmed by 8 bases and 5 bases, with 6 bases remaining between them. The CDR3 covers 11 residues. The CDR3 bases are TGTGCCAGTCTTAGTACCGGGGAGCTGTTTTTT. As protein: CASLSTGELFF.